The 12 T cell receptor beta chains given below trace back to one sample, sequenced in a study of blood T cell repertoires in COVID-19. TCRdb's table, derived via immunoSEQ multiplex PCR, lists solely in-frame clones and lacks some. The data hold approximately 500,000 clones, with roughly 89% observed a single time. Sequencing used peripheral blood. These receptors all come from a woman aged 50 to 65 with COVID-19, enrolled during active disease.

The J gene is TRBJ2-7, the V gene TRBV7-9; weak D call: TRBD2 (5 bases). With 7 bases removed from V and 0 bases from J, the gap between germline ends came to 13 bases. CDR1 is SEHNR, CDR2 FQNEAQ, per germline (reference sequence). This CDR3 is built from 14 residues. CDR3 in DNA: TGTGCCAGCACTTATGGGGAGAGCTCCTACGAGCAGTACTTC. Translating gives CASTYGESSYEQYF.

The chain recombines TRBV2 with TRBJ2-5; 8 bases map to TRBD1. CDR1 is SNHLY, CDR2 FYNNEI, per germline. The CDR3 is 14 residues long. V trimming: 6 bases; J trimming: 5 bases; junction bases outside the gene matches: 8. The CDR3 DNA follows: TGTGCCAGCAGCCAGTTGACAGGGGAGGAGACCCAGTACTTC. Its translation is CASSQLTGEETQYF. Filled out from reference TRBV2 and TRBJ2-5, the complete variable domain reads EPEVTQTPSHQVTQMGQEVILRCVPISNHLYFYWYRQILGQKVEFLVSFYNNEISEKSEIFDDQFSVERPDGSNFTLKIRSTKLEDSAMYFCASSQLTGEETQYFGPGTRLLVL.

In its sample, this clone was seen once. Other DNA sequences from this sample encode an identical CDR3 as well. The genes are TRBV9 and TRBJ1-2; D gene uncertain. The germline CDR1 and CDR2 sequences are SGDLS and YYNGEE. The CDR3 loop spans 13 amino acids. The V and J ends lost 2 bases and 1 base respectively, with 6 bases between them. The DNA of the CDR3 is TGTGCCAGCAGCGTGACGGGTAACTATGGCTACACCTTC. Residues: CASSVTGNYGYTF.

The chain carries TRBV3-1 (or the pseudogene TRBV3-2) and TRBJ2-1; 11 bases map to TRBD2. Germline values: CDR1 LGHDT, CDR2 YNNKEL (reference sequence). Trimming cost V 3 bases and J 12 bases; bases outside gene matches: 4. This CDR3 has 13 residues. CDR3 DNA: TGTGCCAGCAGCCAGTTTAGCGGGGGGGGGCAGTTCTTC. Protein sequence: CASSQFSGGGQFF.

The rearrangement joins TRBV2 to TRBJ1-5; weak D call: TRBD1 (5 bases). CDR3 size: 15 residues. Germline CDR1 SNHLY, CDR2 FYNNEI. Between the trimmed V and J ends, which lost 6 bases and 7 bases, there was a span of 19 bases. CDR3 sequence reads: CASRSDSPLSQPQHF. For the CDR3, the DNA is TGTGCCAGCAGATCCGACAGTCCTCTGAGCCAGCCCCAGCATTTT.

There are a few counts of this clone. The chain couples TRBV9 to TRBJ1-1, with D tentatively TRBD1 (5 bases). V gave up 2 bases and J gave up 0 bases, with 8 bases separating them. The CDR3 extends over 14 amino acids. CDR1 and CDR2 (germline): SGDLS, YYNGEE. The CDR3 sequence is CASSVGPMNTEAFF. CDR3 nucleotide sequence: TGTGCCAGCAGCGTGGGGCCGATGAACACTGAAGCTTTCTTT.

This sequence joins TRBV18 and TRBJ1-6, with D perhaps TRBD1 (5 bases). Trimming left V 3 bases short and J 6 bases short, with 9 bases between. Per the germline V gene, CDR1 is KGHSH and CDR2 is LQKENI. The CDR3 runs to 14 residues. CDR3 DNA: TGTGCCAGCTCACCGCAGGGTGGTAATTCACCCCTCCACTTT. This codes for CASSPQGGNSPLHF.

CDR3 amino acids: CASGLQGSNTEAFF. The CDR3 nucleotides are TGTGCTAGTGGTCTCCAGGGTAGCAACACTGAAGCTTTCTTT. This rearrangement joins TRBV12-5 to TRBJ1-1; the D gene is possibly TRBD1 (5 bases). The CDR3 contains 14 residues. V was trimmed by 5 bases and J by 2 bases, leaving 12 bases between them. Germline V gene sequence: CDR1 LGHNT, CDR2 FRNRAP. Full variable domain (remainder filled in from reference TRBV12-5 and TRBJ1-1): DARVTQTPRHKVTEMGQEVTMRCQPILGHNTVFWYRQTMMQGLELLAYFRNRAPLDDSGMPKDRFSAEMPDATLATLKIQPSEPRDSAVYFCASGLQGSNTEAFFGQGTRLTVV.

The chain has TRBV2 and TRBJ1-2, with TRBD1 matching 7 bases. Germline lookup yields CDR1 SNHLY and CDR2 FYNNEI. J lost 4 bases, V lost 11 bases, and 16 bases had no gene match. This CDR3 has 15 amino acids. The CDR3 reads CAGNPEQGNTYGYTF. The CDR3 DNA reads as TGTGCCGGAAATCCCGAACAGGGGAACACCTATGGCTACACCTTC.

The J gene is TRBJ2-5, the V gene TRBV11-2; 7 nucleotides align to TRBD1. J lost 2 bases, V lost 7 bases, and 10 bases had no gene match. CDR1 and CDR2 (germline): SGHAT, FQNNGV. The CDR3 spans 15 residues. The CDR3 DNA sequence: TGTGCCAGCACTCTACAGGGGACAGAGCAAGAGACCCAGTACTTC. Translated, it gives CASTLQGTEQETQYF.

The J gene is TRBJ1-1, the V gene TRBV2, with 7 bases aligning to TRBD1. V trimming: 8 bases; J trimming: 6 bases; junction bases outside the gene matches: 15. This CDR3 contains 15 residues. Germline CDR1 SNHLY, CDR2 FYNNEI. The CDR3 reads CASSIPDRRSAEAFF. CDR3 coding DNA: TGTGCCAGCTCGATTCCGGACAGGAGAAGCGCTGAAGCTTTCTTT.

Remarks on this clone: Different DNA sequences within this sample yield the same CDR3. The chain recombines TRBV2 with TRBJ2-2; no clear D gene. The CDR3 runs 11 residues. CDR1 SNHLY and CDR2 FYNNEI come from the germline V gene. V was pared by 7 bases and J by 5 bases, with 5 bases between. For the CDR3, the DNA is TGTGCCAGCACGGTTACCGGGGAGCTGTTTTTT. The encoded protein is CASTVTGELFF.